This record concerns one TCR beta chain sequence. The data were taken from a study of patients and donors after allogeneic stem cell transplantation. TCRdb reprocessed the RT-PCR reads with MiXCR, giving one entry per CDR3 protein. The sample has more than 150,000 distinct CDR3 sequences; around 41% are singletons. There are 17 residues in the CDR3. The germline V gene encodes CDR1 SEHNR and CDR2 FQNEAQ (reference sequence). The V and J ends lost 6 bases and 4 bases respectively, with 23 bases between them. Sequenced material: blood, either unsorted or a sorted T cell fraction (not recorded which). This sequence joins TRBV7-9 and TRBJ2-3; D may be TRBD2 (5 bases). This TCR came from a human donor who was either an allogeneic HSCT recipient or a stem cell or donor lymphocyte infusion donor (not recorded which). It is not recorded whose cells these are; they may come from a transplant donor. Written as DNA, the CDR3 is TGTGCCAGCAGTTCTACCCGACGGACTCCGAGCCCAGATACGCAGTATTTT. It is translated as CASSSTRRTPSPDTQYF.